The 14 T cell receptor beta chains listed next were all sequenced from one sample in a study of Graves' ophthalmopathy and Graves' hyperthyroidism. The authors amplified TCR beta CDR3 regions from RNA transcripts. Second-round multiplex PCR came after first-round RT-PCR with HTBI primers. From the multiplex PCR reads, TCRdb called clonotypes with MiXCR, one entry per CDR3 protein. Of fewer than 600,000 distinct CDR3 sequences listed, approximately 15% are singletons. The sample taken for sequencing was blood. These receptor sequences come from a woman younger than 45 with Graves' ophthalmopathy.

The table lists this clonotype with many counts. The chain couples TRBV12-3 or TRBV12-4 to TRBJ2-2; D ambiguous. The V end was cut by 5 bases, the J end by 2 bases, with 9 bases between. The CDR3 runs to 14 residues. CDR3 region: CASSPLLNTGELFF. The CDR3 coding sequence is TGTGCCAGCAGTCCCCTATTAAACACCGGGGAGCTGTTTTTT.

This clonotype has a count of ten or more. The chain employs TRBV19 and TRBJ2-2, with 7 bases matching TRBD2. The CDR3 runs 14 residues. The ends lost 9 bases at V and 7 bases at J; junction bases unmatched: 11. Germline V CDR1 and CDR2: LNHDA, SQIVND (reference sequence). CDR3 region: CASRTGLAVGELFF. CDR3 nucleotide sequence: TGTGCCAGCCGGACGGGGCTAGCGGTCGGGGAGCTGTTTTTT.

Many counts were recorded for this clonotype. The chain is built from TRBV6-1 and TRBJ1-2; D is perhaps TRBD1 (5 bases). The CDR3 has 10 amino acids. V was clipped by 10 bases and J by 4 bases, with 7 bases between them. In germline, CDR1 is MNHNS, CDR2 SASEGT. CDR3 sequence (DNA): TGTGCCATCGGGGGCTATGGCTACACCTTC. It translates to CAIGGYGYTF.

This clonotype has a count of ten or more. This chain links TRBV20-1 with TRBJ1-2; a weak D match, TRBD1 (5 bases). Germline V gene data show CDR1 as DFQATT and CDR2 as SNEGSKA (reference sequence). This CDR3 is 14 amino acids long. The germline V and J ends were trimmed by 3 bases and 3 bases, with 14 bases remaining between them. This CDR3 reads CSARQKTAYYGYTF. Written as DNA, the CDR3 is TGCAGTGCTAGGCAAAAGACAGCCTACTATGGCTACACCTTC.

This clonotype has ten or more counts. The chain employs TRBV28 and TRBJ1-5; 8 bases map to TRBD1. Germline V gives CDR1 MDHEN, CDR2 SYDVKM. V trimming: 2 bases; J trimming: 6 bases; junction bases outside the gene matches: 6. This CDR3 comprises 15 residues. As DNA, the CDR3 is TGTGCCAGCAGTTTAAGGGCAGGGGGCGTTCAGCCCCAGCATTTT. It yields the protein CASSLRAGGVQPQHF.

This clonotype was detected many times. The chain carries TRBV27 and TRBJ2-7; TRBD2 matches at 9 bases. Per germline, CDR1 MNHEY and CDR2 SMNVEV (reference sequence). With 3 bases clipped from V and 1 base from J, the junction kept 4 bases outside the gene matches. The CDR3 covers 15 residues. The CDR3: CASSLSLAGSYEQYF. The CDR3 DNA reads as TGTGCCAGCAGTTTGTCCCTAGCGGGATCCTACGAGCAGTACTTC.

The table lists this clonotype with a few counts. V usage is TRBV18 and J usage is TRBJ2-7, with 9 bases fitting TRBD1. V lost 6 bases and J lost 6; bases outside the gene matches: 6. The CDR3 runs 13 residues. Germline V gives CDR1 KGHSH, CDR2 LQKENI. The CDR3 loop reads CASSGDRDREQYF. DNA for the CDR3: TGTGCCAGCTCTGGGGACAGGGACCGCGAGCAGTACTTC.

This chain links TRBV27 with TRBJ2-7, with 8 bases identical to TRBD1. Germline trimming cut 3 bases from V and 0 bases from J; bases unmatched to any gene: 7. Germline V gene sequence: CDR1 MNHEY, CDR2 SMNVEV (reference sequence). The CDR3 runs to 16 residues. The chain's CDR3 is CASSFSRQGSSYEQYF. CDR3 coding DNA: TGTGCCAGCAGTTTTTCTCGACAGGGGAGCTCCTACGAGCAGTACTTC.

This clonotype was detected many times. This chain uses TRBV29-1 with TRBJ1-1; D is perhaps TRBD1 (5 bases). Germline V gives CDR1 SQVTM, CDR2 ANQGSEA. Trimming removed 3 bases at V and 11 bases at J, with 10 bases between. There are 10 residues in the CDR3. The CDR3: CSVDWGQAFF. The DNA of the CDR3 is TGCAGCGTTGATTGGGGCCAGGCTTTCTTT.

The chain carries TRBV6-1 and TRBJ1-1, with D perhaps TRBD1 (5 bases). The length of the CDR3 is 13 residues. Trimming pared 0 bases from V and 9 bases from J, leaving 11 bases between. Germline CDR1 is MNHNS and CDR2 is SASEGT. This CDR3 is CASSEARGSKAFF. The CDR3 nucleotides read TGTGCCAGCAGTGAAGCGCGGGGGAGCAAAGCTTTCTTT.

The rearrangement joins TRBV6-1 to TRBJ2-2, with TRBD1 matching over 8 bases. The CDR3 covers 15 residues. The germline CDR1 and CDR2 sequences are MNHNS and SASEGT. V shed 7 bases and J 2 bases; nucleotides not matched to a gene: 6. CDR3 DNA: TGTGCCAGCACCCGACAGGGGATAAACACCGGGGAGCTGTTTTTT. Amino acids: CASTRQGINTGELFF.

The chain employs TRBV28 and TRBJ2-5; 9 bases are a match to TRBD2. The junction had 6 bases not matched to a gene; V was cut back by 6 bases and J by 1 base. This CDR3 comprises 15 residues. CDR1 and CDR2 from the germline V gene are MDHEN and SYDVKM. CDR3: CASSFSGSPQETQYF. CDR3 coding DNA: TGTGCCAGCAGCTTTAGCGGGAGCCCCCAAGAGACCCAGTACTTC.

This clonotype has a count of ten or more. V usage is TRBV19 and J usage is TRBJ1-1; D ambiguous. This CDR3 region has 14 residues. Germline CDR1 and CDR2: LNHDA and SQIVND (reference sequence). Trimming shortened V by 7 bases and J by 3 bases, and 15 bases separated the two germline ends. In DNA form, the CDR3 reads TGTGCCAGTAAAAGACCTCGGGTAGACACTGAAGCTTTCTTT. Its protein is CASKRPRVDTEAFF.

This clonotype was recorded a few times. The CDR3, as DNA: TGTGCCAGCAGTCTCCCGGGACTTCCCGCCTCACTAGCCAAAAACATTCAGTACTTC. Its protein is CASSLPGLPASLAKNIQYF. The chain joins TRBV27 to TRBJ2-4; D possibly corresponds to TRBD2 (6 bases). Germline lookup yields CDR1 MNHEY and CDR2 SMNVEV (reference sequence). The CDR3 length is 19 residues. The V end was cut by 5 bases, the J end by 0 bases, with 23 bases between.